This T cell receptor (beta chain) is drawn from a study of blood T cell repertoires in COVID-19 (dated by TCRdb to about 2020). Notes on the research overall: Samples from collaborators originated in the United States, Italy and Spain and spanned both the acute and convalescent phases of COVID-19. The samples were drawn from two sources: the first 160 participants of the ongoing ImmuneRACE study, and 1,200 or so subjects contributed by 6 global collaborators. A freely available public database, intended as a resource for researchers studying the immune response to SARS-CoV-2, is where the repertoires were released. The material from the prospective study consisted of cDNA or gDNA derived from T cells, B-cell-depleted T cells, or PBMCs. HLA class I and class II types, where available, came from metadata supplied by the sample provider rather than from assay-based typing. A de-identified subject ID, COVID-19 status, age in years and sex were almost always included in the sample metadata. Subjects who had been exposed to COVID-19, were actively infected with it, or had recovered from it provided the deeply sampled blood TCRbeta repertoires that made up the dataset. Points the paper makes about the study in general: Clinical and demographic metadata were provided uncurated, with the amount varying by source and participant.

CDR1 and CDR2 were assigned from the germline V gene (reference sequence) as LNHNV and YYDKDF. The CDR3 sequence holds 11 residues, the cysteine and phenylalanine included. Only the CDR3 region is kept as DNA, spanning 33 bases read in frame from base 1. For this clone: It lacks a known antigen. The input lacks base qualities; no much larger clone sits a single base away.

TCRbeta CDR3 regions were amplified from genomic DNA using the immunoSEQ Assay, a bias-controlled multiplex PCR. From the authors' description of their analysis: Within the assay, amplification of reference gene primers was used to estimate how many nucleated cells each sample contained. Sequence reads were collapsed and filtered to measure the absolute abundance of every unique TCRbeta CDR3 rearrangement. For each sample, productive Simpson clonality was calculated as the square root of Simpson's diversity index over productive rearrangements. In TCRdb, the immuneACCESS table is reduced to in-frame sequences with V and J assigned. These tables do not hold every clone; where another copy was compared, an unresolved V gene accounts for under half, and the others remain unexplained. D and trimming were read from the DNA, whereas the V and J calls and clone size are those reported in that table. Counted in this sample were under 300,000 clones; approximately 86% of them appeared once. The ten most abundant clones make up about 3.6% of the sample.

Collaborating institutions collected whole blood in K2EDTA tubes following their own protocols. Collaborator samples were shipped for TCRbeta analysis as frozen whole blood, isolated PBMCs, or DNA extracted from either sample type. The TCR originated in a man between 18 and 29 years old with active or convalescent COVID-19. The specimen sequenced was peripheral blood. The chain joins TRBV15 to TRBJ1-1; no confident D gene assignment can be made. This receptor has the CDR3 CAQTGGTEAFF. The nucleotide sequence is TGTGCTCAAACGGGCGGGACTGAAGCTTTCTTT.